The rows below give T cell receptor beta chains drawn from one sample of a study of CD8 T cells in ankylosing spondylitis. One entry per CDR3 protein, called by TCRdb with MiXCR from the 5' RACE reads. The sample consists of about 220,000 distinct CDR3 sequences, about 6.7% of them appearing once. Material for sequencing was blood, either unsorted or a sorted T cell fraction (not recorded which). Receptors were obtained from a male donor with ankylosing spondylitis. The CDR3 runs from the conserved cysteine through the conserved F or W. D genes are given only for firm matches. Size is stated for part of the rows, as once, few or many counts, or as a class when the clone is expanded.

>TRBJ2-5|many|TRBV29-1|TRBD2
CSVELAGVVETQYF
TGCAGCGTTGAACTAGCGGGAGTGGTGGAGACCCAGTACTTC
>TRBJ2-3|many|TRBV7-9|.
CASSRLGTDTQYF
TGTGCCAGCAGCCGCCTTGGGACAGATACGCAGTATTTT
>TRBJ2-1|many|TRBV7-2|.
CASSSLSNEQFF
TGTGCCAGCAGCTCCTTAAGCAATGAGCAGTTCTTC
>TRBJ2-3|many|TRBV4-3|TRBD2
CASSPGLAGYTDTQYF
TGCGCCAGCAGCCCGGGACTAGCGGGGTACACAGATACGCAGTATTTT
>TRBJ1-2|few|TRBV24-1|.
CATSDFQPGRGANYGYTF
TGTGCCACCAGTGATTTCCAACCGGGGAGGGGCGCGAACTATGGCTACACCTTC
>TRBJ2-2|many|TRBV29-1|.
CSVVKGTGELFF
TGCAGCGTTGTAAAGGGCACCGGGGAGCTGTTTTTT
>TRBJ1-4|few|TRBV7-2|TRBD1
CASSDRQGLNEKLFF
TGTGCCAGCAGCGACCGACAGGGCCTCAATGAAAAACTGTTTTTT
>TRBJ2-1|many|TRBV3-1|.
CASSQDRVDEQFF
TGTGCCAGCAGCCAAGATAGGGTCGATGAGCAGTTCTTC
>TRBJ2-7|few|TRBV7-9|TRBD1
CGSSSRDSTYEQYF
TGTGGCAGCAGCTCAAGGGACAGTACCTACGAGCAGTACTTC
>TRBJ2-7|few|TRBV3-1|TRBD2
CASSQLIGARGSSYEQYF
TGTGCCAGCAGCCAGTTGATAGGAGCGCGGGGGAGCTCCTACGAGCAGTACTTC
>TRBJ2-3|many|TRBV5-1|TRBD2
CASSLNGRPPRGHTQYF
TGCGCCAGCAGCTTGAACGGGAGGCCGCCGAGAGGCCATACGCAGTATTTT
>TRBJ2-7|.|TRBV25-1|.
CASSRPGHRSYEQYF
TGTGCCAGCAGTCGGCCGGGACATCGCTCCTACGAGCAGTACTTC
>TRBJ2-1|many|TRBV7-9|.
CASSPVLNEQFF
TGTGCCAGCAGCCCAGTCTTAAATGAGCAGTTCTTC
>TRBJ2-2|many|TRBV9|.
CASSADGSGELFF
TGTGCCAGCAGCGCAGATGGGTCCGGGGAGCTGTTTTTT
>TRBJ2-1|many|TRBV12-3/TRBV12-4|.
CASSLSSPAYNEQFF
TGTGCCAGCAGTTTAAGTAGCCCTGCCTACAATGAGCAGTTCTTC
>TRBJ1-1|few|TRBV5-6|.
CASSPARTGTEAFF
TGTGCCAGCAGCCCAGCCCGGACGGGGACTGAAGCTTTCTTT
>TRBJ1-1|many|TRBV10-2|.
CASSMGPNTEAFF
TGCGCCAGCAGTATGGGGCCGAACACTGAAGCTTTCTTT
>TRBJ2-1|.|TRBV24-1|TRBD2
CATSDLSGSRGNEQFF
TGTGCCACCAGTGATCTTAGCGGGAGTAGGGGGAATGAGCAGTTCTTC
>TRBJ1-5|few|TRBV4-1|.
CASSQRRNQPQHF
TGCGCCAGCAGCCAAAGGAGGAATCAGCCCCAGCATTTT
>TRBJ2-7|.|TRBV5-5|.
CASSLGGARIYEQYF
TGTGCCAGCAGCTTGGGGGGGGCGAGGATCTACGAGCAGTACTTC
>TRBJ1-2|.|TRBV27|TRBD1
CASSLYSGTAFDYTF
TGTGCCAGCAGTTTATACTCCGGGACAGCATTTGACTACACCTTC
>TRBJ1-3|many|TRBV10-3|.
CAISESRDRMAFDTIYF
TGTGCCATCAGTGAGTCCAGGGACCGGATGGCGTTCGACACCATATATTTT
>TRBJ1-6|few|TRBV4-3|.
CASSQVEAVSSPLHF
TGCGCCAGCAGCCAAGTGGAGGCAGTTTCGTCACCCCTCCACTTT
>TRBJ2-3|.|TRBV7-8|TRBD2
CASSFPATTSGRAKDTQYF
TGTGCCAGCAGCTTCCCAGCGACGACTAGCGGGAGGGCCAAGGATACGCAGTATTTT
>TRBJ1-1|few|TRBV4-2|.
CASSPFLRNTEAFF
TGTGCCAGCAGCCCTTTCCTGCGGAACACTGAAGCTTTCTTT
>TRBJ2-7|many|TRBV28|TRBD1
CASTGDRQTYEQYF
TGTGCCAGCACAGGGGACAGGCAGACCTACGAGCAGTACTTC
>TRBJ2-7|many|TRBV5-1|.
CASKDPWGLEQYF
TGCGCCAGCAAGGACCCTTGGGGGCTCGAGCAGTACTTC
>TRBJ2-2|many|TRBV24-1|.
CATSEAGTLTGELFF
TGTGCCACCAGTGAGGCCGGGACACTGACCGGGGAGCTGTTTTTT
>TRBJ1-5|.|TRBV5-5|TRBD1
CASSQGQASNQPQHF
TGTGCCAGCAGCCAGGGACAGGCTAGCAATCAGCCCCAGCATTTT
>TRBJ2-1|many|TRBV4-3|TRBD1
CASSPDRGREQFF
TGCGCCAGCAGCCCAGACAGGGGCCGAGAGCAGTTCTTC
>TRBJ1-2|many|TRBV28|TRBD1
CASSLWRTGYGYTF
TGTGCCAGCAGTTTATGGAGGACAGGCTATGGCTACACCTTC
>TRBJ1-2|many|TRBV27|.
CASSLYPREYGYTF
TGTGCCAGCAGTTTATACCCCAGGGAGTACGGCTACACCTTC
>TRBJ2-7|many|TRBV28|.
CASSLGYGTSALYEQYF
TGTGCCAGCAGTTTGGGTTATGGGACTTCTGCCCTCTACGAGCAGTACTTC
>TRBJ1-1|many|TRBV28|.
CASSTLDGAEAFF
TGTGCCAGCAGTACGTTAGACGGCGCTGAAGCTTTCTTT
>TRBJ1-6|many|TRBV5-5|TRBD1
CASSLGGTGGSPLHF
TGTGCCAGCAGCTTGGGCGGGACAGGGGGGTCACCCCTCCACTTT
>TRBJ2-1|.|TRBV4-3|TRBD2
CASSQATSGLNNEQFF
TGCGCCAGCAGCCAGGCGACTAGCGGGTTAAACAATGAGCAGTTCTTC
>TRBJ2-3|many|TRBV9|.
CASSESGGHVDTQYF
TGTGCCAGCAGCGAATCTGGGGGGCACGTAGATACGCAGTATTTT